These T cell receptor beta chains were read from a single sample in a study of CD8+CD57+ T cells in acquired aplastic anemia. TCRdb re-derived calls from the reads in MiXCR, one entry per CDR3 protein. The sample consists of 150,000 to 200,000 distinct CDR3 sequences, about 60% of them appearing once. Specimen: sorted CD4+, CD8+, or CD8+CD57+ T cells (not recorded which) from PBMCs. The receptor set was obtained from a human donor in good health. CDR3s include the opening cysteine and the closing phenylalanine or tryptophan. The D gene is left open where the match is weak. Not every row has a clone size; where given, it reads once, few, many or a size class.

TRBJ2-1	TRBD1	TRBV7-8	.	TGTGCCAGCAGCTTTAACAGGGGAGAAGGTCAGTTCTTC	CASSFNRGEGQFF
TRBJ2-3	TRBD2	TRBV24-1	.	TGTGCCACCAGTGAGACTAGCGGGGGCACAGATACGCAGTATTTT	CATSETSGGTDTQYF
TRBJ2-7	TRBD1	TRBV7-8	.	TGTGCCAGCAGCTTAGGATCCCGGACAGGGCGCGGCGAGCAGTACTTC	CASSLGSRTGRGEQYF
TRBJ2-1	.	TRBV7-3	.	TGTGCCAGCAGTTTCTACGGATACAACGAGCAGTTCTTC	CASSFYGYNEQFF
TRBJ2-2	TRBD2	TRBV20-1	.	TGCAGTGCTAGAGGGGAGCTAGCGGGTTCGACCGGGGAGCTGTTTTTT	CSARGELAGSTGELFF
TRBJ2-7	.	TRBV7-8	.	TGTGCCAGCAGCTTAAGCGCGGTCCCCCTCGAGCAGTACTTC	CASSLSAVPLEQYF
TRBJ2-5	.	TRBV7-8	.	TGTGCCAGCAGCTTAGCGGGGGCGGAGGAGACCCAGTACTTC	CASSLAGAEETQYF
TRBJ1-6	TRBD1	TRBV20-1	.	TGCAGTGCTAGGACGACAGGGAATTCACCCCTCCACTTT	CSARTTGNSPLHF
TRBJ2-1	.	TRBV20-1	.	TGCAGTGCTAGAGAGGGGCGGGAGCAGTTCTTC	CSAREGREQFF
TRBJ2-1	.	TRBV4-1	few	TGCGCCAGCAGCCAATGGGTCGAGAGGCGGGGGCTATACAATGAGCAGTTCTTC	CASSQWVERRGLYNEQFF
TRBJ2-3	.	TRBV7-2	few	TGTGCCAGCAGCCCCCTCAGGGATACGCAGTATTTT	CASSPLRDTQYF
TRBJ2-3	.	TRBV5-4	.	TGTGCCAGCAGCTTGGAGAATACGCAGTATTTT	CASSLENTQYF
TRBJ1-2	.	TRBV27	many	TGTGCCAGTCATGGGGCAGGGATCGGCTACACCTTC	CASHGAGIGYTF
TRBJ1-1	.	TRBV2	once	TGTGCCAGCAGGAGGGGAACCAACACTGAAGCTTTCTTT	CASRRGTNTEAFF
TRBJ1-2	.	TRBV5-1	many	TGCGCCAGCAGCTTGTCGGCAGACTCTGGCTACACCTTC	CASSLSADSGYTF
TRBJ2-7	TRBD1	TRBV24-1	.	TGTGCCACCAGTGACCCGGGACAGGGGGTAAACGAGCAGTACTTC	CATSDPGQGVNEQYF
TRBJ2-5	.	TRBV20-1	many	TGCAGTGCTAGAAGTGTGGGGGGCGGGAGTATTTCGGGGGAGACCCAGTACTTC	CSARSVGGGSISGETQYF
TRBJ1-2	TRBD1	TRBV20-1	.	TGCAGTGCCGGGGACAGGGGGCCGTATGGCTACACCTTC	CSAGDRGPYGYTF
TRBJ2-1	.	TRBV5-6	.	TGTGCCAGCAGCTTGGACCGCACTCGTCCGAGGGATGAGCAGTTCTTC	CASSLDRTRPRDEQFF
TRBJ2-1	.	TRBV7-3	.	TGTGCCGTCCCCCATAACAGCTCCTACAATGAGCAGTTCTTC	CAVPHNSSYNEQFF
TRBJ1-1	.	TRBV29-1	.	TGCAGCGGGGAAGTTAACACTGAAGCTTTCTTT	CSGEVNTEAFF
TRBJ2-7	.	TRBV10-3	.	TGTGCCATCAGTCGACAGGAGTCCTACGAGCAGTACTTC	CAISRQESYEQYF
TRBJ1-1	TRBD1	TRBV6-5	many	TGTGCCAGCAGCGATACAGGGGGCAGGGGCACTGAAGCTTTCTTT	CASSDTGGRGTEAFF
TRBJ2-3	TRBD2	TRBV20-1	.	TGCAGTGCTAGTCTCAGGGAGGGTGGCACAGATACGCAGTATTTT	CSASLREGGTDTQYF
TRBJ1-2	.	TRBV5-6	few	TGTGCCAGCAGCTTGGCAGGACAGCCTACTAACTATGGCTACACCTTC	CASSLAGQPTNYGYTF
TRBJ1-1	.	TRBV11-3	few	TGTGCCAGCAGCACTATGGGGACGAACACTGAAGCTTTCTTT	CASSTMGTNTEAFF
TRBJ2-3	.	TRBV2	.	TGTGCCAGCAGTGTAACCATAGTCACAGATACGCAGTATTTT	CASSVTIVTDTQYF
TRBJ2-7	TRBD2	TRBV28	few	TGTGCCAGCAGTTTACACAATAGCGGGGAGTCCTACGAGCAGTACTTC	CASSLHNSGESYEQYF
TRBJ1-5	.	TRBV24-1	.	TGTGCCACCAGTGATGCCGGCTACGAGCAGCCCCAGCATTTT	CATSDAGYEQPQHF
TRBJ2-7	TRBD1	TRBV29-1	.	TGCAGCGCCGAGGGACAGGGGGGGACCTACGAGCAGTACTTC	CSAEGQGGTYEQYF
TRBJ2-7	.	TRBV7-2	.	TGTGCCAGCAGCTTAGATCGAGGTCGGGGGGCTTACGAGCAGTACTTC	CASSLDRGRGAYEQYF
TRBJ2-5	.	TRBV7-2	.	TGTGCCAGCAGCTTGGTTATAGGCGGCGAGACCCAGTACTTC	CASSLVIGGETQYF
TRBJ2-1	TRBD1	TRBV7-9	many	TGTGCCAGCAGCACCCGACAGGGGGTAGACAATGAGCAGTTCTTC	CASSTRQGVDNEQFF
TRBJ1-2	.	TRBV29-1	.	TGCAGCGTTCCGGACGGAGGGGGCTACACCTTC	CSVPDGGGYTF
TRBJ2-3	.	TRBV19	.	TGTGCCAGTACTAGTAGTTTTAGCACAGATACGCAGTATTTT	CASTSSFSTDTQYF
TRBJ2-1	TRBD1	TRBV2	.	TGTGCCAGCAGTGAAGGGAGGACAGGGCTTGGAAATGAGCAGTTCTTC	CASSEGRTGLGNEQFF
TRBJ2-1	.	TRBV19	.	TGTGCCAGTAGTACTTCGGACACGAACTACAATGAGCAGTTCTTC	CASSTSDTNYNEQFF
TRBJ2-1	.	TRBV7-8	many	TGTGCCAGCAGCTCAGCACCCGGGGGACACGACAGGAATGAGCAGTTCTTC	CASSSAPGGHDRNEQFF
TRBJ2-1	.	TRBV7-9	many	TGTGCCAGCAGCCTCAGCTCCTACAATGAGCAGTTCTTC	CASSLSSYNEQFF
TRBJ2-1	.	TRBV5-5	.	TGCGCCAGCAGCTACCGGACGCCTTACAATGAGCAGTTCTTC	CASSYRTPYNEQFF
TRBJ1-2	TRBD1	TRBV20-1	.	TGCAGTGCTACCGACAGGGGGCACTATGGCTACGCCTTC	CSATDRGHYGYAF
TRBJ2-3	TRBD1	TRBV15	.	TGTGCCACCAGCAGAGATCGGACAGGGCCAGGTACGCAGTATTTT	CATSRDRTGPGTQYF
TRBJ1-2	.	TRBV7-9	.	TGTGCCAGCAGGGCCGTAGAGGGGGGCTACACCTTC	CASRAVEGGYTF
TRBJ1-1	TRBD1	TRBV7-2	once	TGTGCCAGCAGCTTAAAACAGGGGTTTGGCACTGAAGCTTTCTTT	CASSLKQGFGTEAFF
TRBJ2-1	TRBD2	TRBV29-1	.	TGCAGCGTTGCTCTAGCGGGTAATGAGCAGTTCTTC	CSVALAGNEQFF
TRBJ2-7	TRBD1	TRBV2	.	TGTGCCAGCAGTGAGATGGGACAGTTCGACGAGCAGTACTTC	CASSEMGQFDEQYF
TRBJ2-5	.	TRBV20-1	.	TGCAGTGCTAGTGGGGCTCTGGGTTACCAAGAGACCCAGTACTTC	CSASGALGYQETQYF
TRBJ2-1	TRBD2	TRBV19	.	TGTGCCAGTAGTATCGGGACTAGCGGACCCTACAATGAGCAGTTCTTC	CASSIGTSGPYNEQFF
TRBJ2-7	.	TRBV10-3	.	TGTGCCATCAGTGGCGATTACCACGAGCAGTACTTC	CAISGDYHEQYF
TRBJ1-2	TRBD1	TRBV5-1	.	TGCGCCAGCAGCTTACCCGGACAGGGTGGCGGCTACACCTTC	CASSLPGQGGGYTF
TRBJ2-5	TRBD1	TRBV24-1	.	TGTGCCACTGACAGGGGCGATCAAGAGACCCAGTACTTC	CATDRGDQETQYF
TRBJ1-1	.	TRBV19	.	TGTGCCAGTAGTATTTTCAAGAACACTGAAGCTTTCTTT	CASSIFKNTEAFF
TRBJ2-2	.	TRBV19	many	TGTGCCAGTAGTATCTCGGGGCTAATGAACGGGGAGCTGTTTTTT	CASSISGLMNGELFF
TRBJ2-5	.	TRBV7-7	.	TGTGCCAGCAGCTTAGCGGCTCAGCAACAAGAGACCCAGTACTTC	CASSLAAQQQETQYF
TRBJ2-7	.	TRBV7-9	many	TGTGCCAGCGAGGGGGACACGGCGGGCGAGCAGTACTTC	CASEGDTAGEQYF
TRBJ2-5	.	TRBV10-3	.	TGTGCCACCTCGCGGCAGGGCCCCGGGGGAGAGACCCAGTACTTC	CATSRQGPGGETQYF
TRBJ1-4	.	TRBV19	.	TGTGCCAGTAGTATAGATCAGAGGGCTGAAAAACTGTTTTTT	CASSIDQRAEKLFF
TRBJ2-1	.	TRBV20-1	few	TGCAGTGCTAGAGCCTACAATGAGCAGTTCTTC	CSARAYNEQFF
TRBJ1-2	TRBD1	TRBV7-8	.	TGTGCCAGCAGCTTAGCCGGGACAGGGACAATTTATGGCTACACCTTC	CASSLAGTGTIYGYTF
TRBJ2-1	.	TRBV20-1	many	TGCAGTGCTAACTACAATGAGCAGTTCTTC	CSANYNEQFF